This T cell receptor (beta chain) derives from a study of T cell changes during pregnancy in multiple sclerosis. This CDR3 spans 14 amino acids. Between the trimmed V and J ends, which lost 4 bases and 6 bases, there was a span of 15 bases. Germline loops: CDR1 SGHAT, CDR2 FQNNGV. The data were produced by immunoSEQ multiplex PCR, yet TCRdb's version contains in-frame clones alone and is incomplete. The sample lists 37,000 or so clones; over 75% were seen once. This receptor was obtained from a female donor with multiple sclerosis, enrolled in a pregnancy study. The gene calls are TRBV11-2 and TRBJ1-1; D not certain. Source: CD4+ T cells from peripheral blood mononuclear cells, taken before pregnancy. CDR3 nucleotide sequence: TGTGCCAGCAGCTCCCAGGTACTTCTTCCTGAAGCTTTCTTT. It specifies CASSSQVLLPEAFF.